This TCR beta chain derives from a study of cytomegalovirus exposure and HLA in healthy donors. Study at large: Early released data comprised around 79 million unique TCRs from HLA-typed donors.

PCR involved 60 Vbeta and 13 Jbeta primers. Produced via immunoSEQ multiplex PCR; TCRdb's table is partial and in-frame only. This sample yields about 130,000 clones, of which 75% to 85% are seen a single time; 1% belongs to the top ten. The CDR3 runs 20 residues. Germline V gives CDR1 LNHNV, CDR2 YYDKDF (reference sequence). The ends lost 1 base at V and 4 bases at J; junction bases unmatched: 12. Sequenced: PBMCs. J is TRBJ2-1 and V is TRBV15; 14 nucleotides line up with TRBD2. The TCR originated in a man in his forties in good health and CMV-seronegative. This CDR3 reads CATSRGPPGTSGGLYNEQFF. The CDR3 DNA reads TGTGCCACCAGCAGAGGCCCACCCGGGACTAGCGGGGGTCTTTACAATGAGCAGTTCTTC.